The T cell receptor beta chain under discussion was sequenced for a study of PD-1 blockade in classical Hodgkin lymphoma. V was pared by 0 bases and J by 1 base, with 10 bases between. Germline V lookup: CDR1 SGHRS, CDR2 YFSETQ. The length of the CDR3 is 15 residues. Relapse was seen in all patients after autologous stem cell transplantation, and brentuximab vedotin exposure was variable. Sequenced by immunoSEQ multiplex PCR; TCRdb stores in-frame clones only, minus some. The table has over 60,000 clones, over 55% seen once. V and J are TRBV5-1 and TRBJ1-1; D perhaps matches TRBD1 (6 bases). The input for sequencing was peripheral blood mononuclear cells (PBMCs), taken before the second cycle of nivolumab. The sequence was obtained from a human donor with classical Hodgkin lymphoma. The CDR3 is CASSLDGQWNTEAFF. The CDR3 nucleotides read TGCGCCAGCAGCTTGGACGGACAGTGGAACACTGAAGCTTTCTTT. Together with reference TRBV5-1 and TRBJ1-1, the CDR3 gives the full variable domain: KAGVTQTPRYLIKTRGQQVTLSCSPISGHRSVSWYQQTPGQGLQFLFEYFSETQRNKGNFPGRFSGRQFSNSRSEMNVSTLELGDSALYLCASSLDGQWNTEAFFGQGTRLTVV.